This T cell receptor (beta chain) emerged from a study of graft-versus-host responses after intestinal transplantation. Looking at the study overall: All of the recipients had induction that used anti-thymocyte globulin, then tacrolimus and steroids for approximately 3 years.

Libraries were prepared by immunoSEQ multiplex PCR; TCRdb keeps only in-frame clonotypes and omits some of them. Of about 96,000 clones listed, roughly 92% are singletons. Turning to this clone: Its specificity is unknown.

Overall study findings and caveats: There were GvH clones found in recipient marrow, and some of them appeared first in ileum or blood. Early declines in HvG clones that occurred post-transplant were associated with peak circulating GvH clone levels.

Germline values: CDR1 MNHEY, CDR2 SVGAGI. This CDR3 has 16 amino acids. Losses at the gene ends were 0 bases for V and 8 bases for J; bases not matched to a gene: 12. The sample in question was unstimulated CD4+ T cells sorted from spleen or lymph node cells, obtained before intestinal transplant. This chain links TRBV6-5 with TRBJ1-2; 7 bases are a match to TRBD1. The source of this sequence is a human donor who received an intestinal transplant. CDR3 bases: TGTGCCAGCAGTTACTCGATCCCGACAGGGAAGAGCGGCTACACCTTC. Translating gives CASSYSIPTGKSGYTF.